These 20 T cell receptor beta chains came from one sample sequenced in a study of human T cells and chemical hapten exposure. Time point in this sample: patch test 3, about 24 weeks after DPC sensitization. Sample treatment: therapeutic diphenylcyclopropenone sensitization with weekly scalp DPC. A single record per CDR3 protein comes from TCRdb applying MiXCR to the RACE reads. The sample comprises just over 95,000 distinct CDR3 sequences, 25% to 35% of which are singletons, and 9% to 12% rests with the top ten. This specimen consisted of whole blood, obtained in connection with sensitization to the hapten diphenylcyclopropenone (DPC). Receptors originate from a man aged 35 to 55 with alopecia areata. Some clones in this sample may be carry-over from other donors' samples.

This clonotype has just a few counts. The CDR3 spells CASSSWTSANYEQYF. The CDR3 nucleotides are TGTGCCAGCAGCTCCTGGACTAGCGCAAACTACGAGCAGTACTTC. J is TRBJ2-7 and V is TRBV7-9; 9 nucleotides match TRBD2. Germline V gene data show CDR1 as SEHNR and CDR2 as FQNEAQ (reference sequence). The trim removed 4 bases at V and 3 bases at J, leaving 7 bases unmatched. This CDR3 is built from 15 residues.

This clonotype was seen a handful of times. The chain employs TRBV2 and TRBJ1-4, with a weak D call TRBD1 (5 bases). The CDR3 sequence is 15 residues long. CDR1 and CDR2 from the germline V gene are SNHLY and FYNNEI. V lost 2 bases and J lost 3, with 10 bases in between. CDR3 nucleotides: TGTGCCAGCAGTGAATTCGGGGGATCTAATGAAAAACTGTTTTTT. This codes for CASSEFGGSNEKLFF.

This chain joins TRBV7-9 and TRBJ1-1, with no clear D. The CDR3 is 15 residues long. Germline values: CDR1 SEHNR, CDR2 FQNEAQ (reference sequence). V shed 5 bases and J shed 2 bases, with 15 bases lying between them. This CDR3 reads CASSPHGHKNTEAFF. CDR3 coding DNA: TGTGCCAGCAGCCCACACGGGCACAAAAACACTGAAGCTTTCTTT.

This clonotype was detected once. V gene TRBV27 combines with J gene TRBJ2-7; the match to TRBD1 covers 9 bases. There are 15 residues in the CDR3. The germline gives CDR1 MNHEY, CDR2 SMNVEV (reference sequence). V lost 4 bases to trimming and J lost 0 bases; unmatched junction nucleotides: 4. CDR3 residues: CASSSGTGTSYEQYF. The CDR3 coding sequence is TGTGCCAGCAGTTCCGGGACAGGGACCTCCTACGAGCAGTACTTC.

This sequence joins TRBV7-9 and TRBJ1-6; weak D call: TRBD1 (6 bases). This CDR3 spans 15 amino acids. V shed 4 bases and J shed 7 bases, with 14 bases lying between them. The germline CDR1 and CDR2 sequences are SEHNR and FQNEAQ (reference sequence). The CDR3: CASSSQQGGNSPLHF. Written as DNA, the CDR3 is TGTGCCAGCAGCTCGCAACAGGGAGGGAATTCACCCCTCCACTTT.

The gene calls are TRBV3-1 and TRBJ1-1, with D possibly matching TRBD1 (6 bases). The CDR3 covers 14 residues. Germline CDR1 reads LGHDT; CDR2 reads YNNKEL (reference sequence). V shed 3 bases and J shed 4 bases, with 12 bases lying between them. In DNA, the CDR3 is TGTGCCAGCAGCCACAATTTAGGGGGCACTGAAGCTTTCTTT. Protein: CASSHNLGGTEAFF. The whole variable domain, remainder taken from reference TRBV3-1 and TRBJ1-1, is DTAVSQTPKYLVTQMGNDKSIKCEQNLGHDTMYWYKQDSKKFLKIMFSYNNKELIINETVPNRFSPKSPDKAHLNLHINSLELGDSAVYFCASSHNLGGTEAFFGQGTRLTVV.

In DNA form, the CDR3 reads TGTGCAAGTCGCCTGGGACAGGAACAGAATCAGCCCCAGCATTTT. Its protein is CASRLGQEQNQPQHF. This sequence joins TRBV12-2 and TRBJ1-5; TRBD1 is the table's D call and was not checked against the DNA. TRBV12-2 is listed as a pseudogene. The CDR3 is made up of 15 amino acids.

The chain joins TRBV6-5 to TRBJ2-7; 7 nucleotides align to TRBD2. The germline gives CDR1 MNHEY, CDR2 SVGAGI. The CDR3 is 14 amino acids. With 2 bases clipped from V and 2 bases from J, the junction kept 3 bases outside the gene matches. The CDR3 loop reads CASSYLADPYEQYF. The CDR3 nucleotides read TGTGCCAGCAGTTACCTAGCGGACCCCTACGAGCAGTACTTC.

This clonotype was picked up a small number of times. The V gene is TRBV24-1, the J gene TRBJ2-1, with D unresolved. Germline-derived CDR1 and CDR2 are KGHDR and SFDVKD. Trimming pared 4 bases from V and 6 bases from J, leaving 6 bases between. The CDR3 sequence is 12 residues long. CDR3 nucleotide sequence: TGTGCCACCAGTGACGTCCGCAATGAGCAGTTCTTC. It encodes CATSDVRNEQFF.

This clonotype has more than one count but fewer than ten. V gene TRBV6-4 combines with J gene TRBJ2-6; 11 positions agree with TRBD1. CDR1 is MRHNA and CDR2 is SNTAGT in the germline V gene. The CDR3 loop spans 16 amino acids. Trimming took 9 bases from V and 4 from J; bases not matched to a gene: 8. DNA of the CDR3: TGTGCCAGTCCCGGGACAGGGGGGAGCGGGGCCAACGTCCTGACTTTC. This sequence encodes CASPGTGGSGANVLTF.

This CDR3 reads CASSMHRGPGNNQPQHF. CDR3 sequence (DNA): TGTGCCAGCAGTATGCACAGGGGGCCGGGGAACAATCAGCCCCAGCATTTT. The rearrangement links TRBV12-3 or TRBV12-4 to TRBJ1-5; TRBD1 matches 9 bases. V shed 5 bases, J shed 3 bases, and the junction held 11 bases outside the gene matches. There are 17 residues in the CDR3.

The chain links TRBV20-1 to TRBJ2-1; possibly TRBD1 for D (6 bases). This CDR3 contains 14 residues. V lost 5 bases to trimming and J lost 0 bases, with 11 bases between them. Germline V gene data show CDR1 as DFQATT and CDR2 as SNEGSKA (reference sequence). CDR3 region: CSAPAGVSYNEQFF. For the CDR3, the DNA is TGCAGTGCTCCAGCAGGGGTCTCCTACAATGAGCAGTTCTTC.

This clonotype was seen a handful of times. This sequence joins TRBV28 and TRBJ2-7, with no clear D. CDR1 is MDHEN, CDR2 SYDVKM, per germline. V gave up 5 bases and J gave up 7 bases, with 15 bases separating them. The CDR3 contains 13 residues. CDR3 nucleotides: TGTGCCAGCAGTCCCGACAATCCCAGGGAGCAGTACTTC. The encoded protein is CASSPDNPREQYF.

This CDR3 reads CASSQDIAENTDTQYF. CDR3 nucleotides: TGTGCCAGCAGCCAAGACATAGCGGAAAACACAGATACGCAGTATTTT. The chain carries TRBV4-2 and TRBJ2-3, with a tentative D call TRBD2 (6 bases). Germline V CDR1 and CDR2: LGHNA, YNFKEQ. This CDR3 has 16 residues. Trimming left V 0 bases short and J 2 bases short, with 12 bases between.

This clonotype was observed a handful of times. This rearrangement joins TRBV7-9 to TRBJ2-3; TRBD1 agrees at 7 bases. V dropped 3 bases and J dropped 4; count of bases not matched to a gene: 13. Germline assignment: CDR1 SEHNR and CDR2 FQNEAQ (reference sequence). This CDR3 comprises 17 residues. CDR3 region: CASSFDFFRGLADTQYF. The CDR3 DNA sequence: TGTGCCAGCAGCTTCGATTTCTTCAGGGGGTTGGCAGATACGCAGTATTTT.

This clonotype has only a few counts. This chain joins TRBV6-2 or TRBV6-3 and TRBJ1-2, with 7 positions matching TRBD1. V was pared by 6 bases and J by 3 bases, with 4 bases of the junction left unmatched. CDR1 and CDR2 (germline): MNHEY, SVGEGT. The CDR3 spans 13 residues. CDR3 sequence (DNA): TGTGCCAGCAGGACAGGGACGGACTATGGCTACACCTTC. This codes for CASRTGTDYGYTF.

This clonotype was seen only a few times. The chain has TRBV12-3 or TRBV12-4 and TRBJ2-7; D might be TRBD1 or TRBD2, each matching 5 bases. The V end lost 4 bases, the J end lost 12 bases, and 16 bases lay between the germline ends. This CDR3 has 12 residues. The chain's CDR3 is CASSWDRGRGYF. DNA for the CDR3: TGTGCCAGCAGTTGGGACCGGGGTCGGGGGTACTTC.

Only a few counts were recorded for this clonotype. The chain couples TRBV20-1 to TRBJ1-5; 8 positions agree with TRBD1. The CDR3 is made up of 12 amino acids. V gave up 8 bases and J gave up 6 bases; unmatched junction bases: 6. CDR1 is DFQATT, CDR2 SNEGSKA, per germline (reference sequence). The CDR3 nucleotides read TGCAGTTTTCGACAGGGGCTTCAGCCCCAGCATTTT. This translates into CSFRQGLQPQHF.

This clonotype was seen only a few times. This chain joins TRBV27 and TRBJ2-3, with a weak D call TRBD2 (6 bases). This CDR3 comprises 14 residues. Deletions cut 3 bases from V and 4 bases from J, with 11 bases between. The V gene's germline CDR1 is MNHEY and CDR2 SMNVEV (reference sequence). The CDR3 DNA reads as TGTGCCAGCAGTTTGCTAGCGCGGGCAGATACGCAGTATTTT. This gives the protein CASSLLARADTQYF.

This clonotype was seen a single time. The J gene is TRBJ1-4, the V gene TRBV6-5; 7 nucleotides match TRBD1. V lost 0 bases to trimming and J lost 4 bases; unmatched junction nucleotides: 2. Germline V gene sequence: CDR1 MNHEY, CDR2 SVGAGI. The CDR3 consists of 15 residues. The CDR3 spells CASSYSSGGNEKLFF. The DNA of the CDR3 is TGTGCCAGCAGTTACTCCTCAGGGGGTAATGAAAAACTGTTTTTT.